These T cell receptor beta chains were read from a single sample in a study of Graves' ophthalmopathy and Graves' hyperthyroidism. TCRdb independently ran MiXCR on the multiplex PCR reads; one entry per CDR3 protein. Among approximately 500,000 distinct CDR3 sequences listed, roughly an eighth were seen once. Sequencing used blood. The receptors were gathered from a woman aged 25-40 years with Graves' ophthalmopathy. CDR3s include the opening cysteine and the closing phenylalanine or tryptophan. The D gene is left open where the match is weak. Clone size is shown for a subset of rows, as once, few, many or a class of expanded clone.

>TRBJ2-7|16|many|TRBV5-6|TRBD2
TGTGCCAGCAGCTTGATGGGGACTAGCGGGGCCTACGAGCAGTACTTC
CASSLMGTSGAYEQYF
>TRBJ1-1|14|many|TRBV30|-
TGTGCCTGGAGTGTCCGACGGATGAACACTGAAGCTTTCTTT
CAWSVRRMNTEAFF
>TRBJ2-7|15|many|TRBV11-1|TRBD1
TGTGCCAGCAGCGCCACCTGGGACAGGGCACACGAGCAGTACTTC
CASSATWDRAHEQYF
>TRBJ1-2|16|-|TRBV6-2/TRBV6-3|-
TGTGCCAGCAGTTACTCGACGCTAGCGGGGGGCCATGGCTACACCTTC
CASSYSTLAGGHGYTF
>TRBJ2-6|17|many|TRBV10-3|TRBD2
TGTGCCATCCCGGCGGGGGTTGTTAGGTCTGGGGCCAACGTCCTGACTTTC
CAIPAGVVRSGANVLTF
>TRBJ1-1|15|many|TRBV7-9|-
TGTGCCAGCAGCCCAGGGATAGGGATGAACACTGAAGCTTTCTTT
CASSPGIGMNTEAFF
>TRBJ1-2|16|many|TRBV20-1|TRBD1
TGCAGTGCTAGAGATCCCAGACAGGGGCAAGGCTATGGCTACACCTTC
CSARDPRQGQGYGYTF
>TRBJ1-6|16|-|TRBV7-3|-
TGTGCCAGCAGCGGCCAGGGAGACAACGATAATTCACCCCTCCACTTT
CASSGQGDNDNSPLHF
>TRBJ2-7|13|many|TRBV12-3/TRBV12-4|-
TGTGCCAGCAGTTCCTCCGGGACCGACGAGCAGTACTTC
CASSSSGTDEQYF
>TRBJ1-5|18|many|TRBV9|-
TGTGCCAGCAGCGTAGGACCGGGCGGGGGCGTGGGCAATCAGCCCCAGCATTTT
CASSVGPGGGVGNQPQHF
>TRBJ1-2|16|many|TRBV11-2|-
TGTGCCAGCACCTTTCCCAGGGTTGAAATTATCTGTGGCTACACCTTC
CASTFPRVEIICGYTF
>TRBJ1-1|14|many|TRBV12-3/TRBV12-4|-
TGTGCCAGCAGCTCGGGACACCTGAACACTGAAGCTTTCTTT
CASSSGHLNTEAFF
>TRBJ2-5|15|many|TRBV12-3/TRBV12-4|TRBD2
TGTGCCAGCAACCAGGCTAGCGGGGTGGGAGAGACCCAGTACTTC
CASNQASGVGETQYF
>TRBJ1-5|17|-|TRBV6-1|-
TGTGCCAGCAGTGAGACAGACTTAATGTATAGCAATCAGCCCCAGCATTTT
CASSETDLMYSNQPQHF
>TRBJ1-2|14|many|TRBV6-1|-
TGTGCCAGCAGTGGTGGGGGGGAACCGTATGGCTACACCTTC
CASSGGGEPYGYTF
>TRBJ2-7|11|many|TRBV20-1|-
TGCAGTGCTAGGAGGTCCTACGAGCAGTACTTC
CSARRSYEQYF
>TRBJ1-2|14|-|TRBV6-1|-
TGTGCCTCGCGACTACCGGGAGCTAACTATGGCTACACCTTC
CASRLPGANYGYTF
>TRBJ1-6|15|many|TRBV5-1|-
TGCGCCAGCACCTCGGGACACCAGAATAATTCACCCCTCCACTTT
CASTSGHQNNSPLHF
>TRBJ1-1|15|many|TRBV24-1|-
TGTGCCACCAGTGATTCGGAGTCAGGGGACACTGAAGCTTTCTTT
CATSDSESGDTEAFF
>TRBJ2-6|15|many|TRBV6-1|-
TGTGCCAGCAATCCCCCGAGCTCTGGGGCCAACGTCCTGACTTTC
CASNPPSSGANVLTF
>TRBJ2-7|16|many|TRBV28|TRBD1
TGTGCCAGCAGCTTACGGACAGGGGCCTATACCTACGAGCAGTACTTC
CASSLRTGAYTYEQYF
>TRBJ2-7|14|many|TRBV6-1|TRBD1
TGTGCCGCCCCAGGGGGACAGGGCCATTACGAGCAGTACTTC
CAAPGGQGHYEQYF
>TRBJ2-5|12|many|TRBV2|-
TGTGCCAGCAGTTTTCCTGTGAAGACCCAGTACTTC
CASSFPVKTQYF
>TRBJ1-1|17|few|TRBV3-1|-
TGTGCCAGCAGCCAAGAACCCCTCCTTCCTGGGGACACTGAAGCTTTCTTT
CASSQEPLLPGDTEAFF
>TRBJ1-2|14|many|TRBV12-3/TRBV12-4|-
TGTGCCAGCAGCAAGACAGTGTATAACTATGGCTACACCTTC
CASSKTVYNYGYTF
>TRBJ2-2|15|many|TRBV9|-
TGTGCCAGCAGCCTACGACAAGGGGGTACCGGGGAGCTGTTTTTT
CASSLRQGGTGELFF
>TRBJ2-7|15|few|TRBV20-1|TRBD2
TGCAGTGCAACTGGCGGGGGGCAACCAAGCTACGAGCAGTACTTC
CSATGGGQPSYEQYF
>TRBJ2-5|13|many|TRBV28|-
TGTGCCAGCAGGGCAGGCAATCAAGAGACCCAGTACTTC
CASRAGNQETQYF
>TRBJ2-7|15|many|TRBV6-1|-
TGTGCCAGCAGGGGGGTCGACTTGGTTGGCTACGAGCAGTACTTC
CASRGVDLVGYEQYF
>TRBJ1-5|15|many|TRBV12-3/TRBV12-4|-
TGTGCCAGCAGTTTTAATGGGAATAGCAATCAGCCCCAGCATTTT
CASSFNGNSNQPQHF
>TRBJ2-7|16|many|TRBV20-1|-
TGCAGTGCTAGAGACCTTCGGGACACCCTCTTGGGGGAGCAGTACTTC
CSARDLRDTLLGEQYF
>TRBJ2-7|14|many|TRBV7-9|-
TGTGCCAGCAGCTTAGGGGCATCGTTGCACGAGCAGTACTTC
CASSLGASLHEQYF
>TRBJ1-5|12|-|TRBV30|-
TGTGCCTGGAGTCCTGGACCTCAGCCCCAGCATTTT
CAWSPGPQPQHF
>TRBJ2-2|17|-|TRBV5-1|-
TGCGCCAGCAGCAATATAAGGTCGGAGAGGGGTAGCGGGGAGCTGTTTTTT
CASSNIRSERGSGELFF
>TRBJ1-2|17|many|TRBV27|TRBD1
TGTGCCAGCAGTTCTTGGGACAGGGGGCTGAAGGGGTATGGCTACACCTTC
CASSSWDRGLKGYGYTF
>TRBJ1-1|17|many|TRBV28|-
TGTGCCAGCAGTTTGGACAGCCTAGCGGGGATGAACACTGAAGCTTTCTTT
CASSLDSLAGMNTEAFF
>TRBJ2-4|14|many|TRBV5-1|TRBD1
TGCGCCAGCAGCTTGGCTCCGGGGACAGACATTAAGTACTTT
CASSLAPGTDIKYF
>TRBJ1-5|16|many|TRBV24-1|TRBD1
TGTGCCACCAGTGATTTCCGGGACAGCAGCAATCAGCCCCAGCATTTT
CATSDFRDSSNQPQHF
>TRBJ1-5|13|many|TRBV28|-
TGTGCCAGCAGGAAGGGGCGCAATCAGCCCCAGCATTTT
CASRKGRNQPQHF
>TRBJ2-2|15|few|TRBV29-1|TRBD2
TGCAGCGTTGAACGGCTAGCGGGGGCCCCCGGGGAGCTGTTTTTT
CSVERLAGAPGELFF
>TRBJ2-5|14|many|TRBV3-1|-
TGTGCCAGCCTCCTCAAAGGGACGTCGGAGACCCAGTACTTC
CASLLKGTSETQYF
>TRBJ2-5|14|-|TRBV30|TRBD1
TGTGCCTGGAGTAGGGGGACAGGGGAGGAGACCCAGTACTTC
CAWSRGTGEETQYF
>TRBJ2-5|17|-|TRBV24-1|TRBD2
TGTGCCACCAGTGAGCTACTAGCGGGGGGGATCCAAGAGACCCAGTACTTC
CATSELLAGGIQETQYF
>TRBJ2-7|13|many|TRBV12-3/TRBV12-4|-
TGTGCCAGCAGGCAGGGCAGTCCCTACGAGCAGTACTTC
CASRQGSPYEQYF
>TRBJ2-7|15|many|TRBV27|-
TGTGCCAGCAGTACCTTCGACAGGTCGAACGACGAGCAGTACTTC
CASSTFDRSNDEQYF
>TRBJ2-7|16|many|TRBV11-2|TRBD2
TGTGCCAGCAGCCCTCTCGTGGGGGGGTATGAGAACGAGCAGTACTTC
CASSPLVGGYENEQYF
>TRBJ1-1|18|many|TRBV10-1|-
TGCGCCAGCAGTGAGTCGGGACGGGCCGGGGGGGTGTACACTGAAGCTTTCTTT
CASSESGRAGGVYTEAFF
>TRBJ2-7|14|-|TRBV9|TRBD1
TGTGCCAGCAGCGTAGAGGGACGTGACAGGGAAATGTACTTC
CASSVEGRDREMYF
>TRBJ2-4|14|many|TRBV7-8|-
TGTGCCAGCAGCCCCCTCTCTGACAAAAACATTCAGTACTTC
CASSPLSDKNIQYF
>TRBJ2-7|14|-|TRBV20-1|-
TGCAGTGCTAGATACGGGGGACCATCCTACGAGCAGTACTTC
CSARYGGPSYEQYF
>TRBJ2-7|15|few|TRBV30|TRBD2
TGTGCCTGGCAAAGGTGGAGCGGGGGAAAGGGCGAGCAGTACTTC
CAWQRWSGGKGEQYF
>TRBJ1-6|13|many|TRBV6-1|-
TGTGCCAGCAGTGAGACCAGAGATTCACCCCTCCACTTT
CASSETRDSPLHF
>TRBJ1-1|14|many|TRBV28|-
TGTGCCAGCAGTTTTTCAACAGGGTGGGCTGAAGCTTTCTTT
CASSFSTGWAEAFF
>TRBJ1-5|15|many|TRBV20-1|TRBD1
TGCAGTGCTAGAGGGACAGGAAGGAAGAATCAGCCCCAGCATTTT
CSARGTGRKNQPQHF
>TRBJ2-7|15|-|TRBV6-1|TRBD2
TGTGCCAGCAGTCGCCTAATGGCGGGAGTCTACGAGCAGTACTTC
CASSRLMAGVYEQYF
>TRBJ2-2|14|-|TRBV11-1|-
TGTGCCAGCAGCTTAGGTACCCACACCGGGGAGCTGTTTTTT
CASSLGTHTGELFF